What follows are 8 T cell receptor beta chains derived from one specimen sequenced in a study of CD8+ T cells in alopecia areata. Investigators isolated RNA and reverse transcribed it into cDNA to act as the sequencing template. The data were produced by immunoSEQ multiplex PCR, yet TCRdb's version contains in-frame clones alone and is incomplete. The table includes a few hundred thousand clones, around two fifths detected once. Indicated treatment: oral pan-JAK inhibitor, 5-10 mg twice daily. Material: CD4+ T cells sorted from blood, obtained between weeks 30 and 35, from a patient treated with tofacitinib. All receptors derive from a human donor with alopecia areata.

This clone was counted once. The V and J genes are TRBV7-2 and TRBJ2-3; 8 nucleotides agree with TRBD2. The CDR3 spans 16 residues. Germline CDR1 SGHTA, CDR2 FQGNSA. J was trimmed by 3 bases and V by 0 bases; bases with no gene match: 5. The CDR3 here is CASSLAWSGGTDTQYF. The CDR3 DNA follows: TGTGCCAGCAGCTTAGCGTGGTCGGGGGGGACAGATACGCAGTATTTT.

The rearrangement joins TRBV18 to TRBJ1-4, with D possibly TRBD1 on 6 matching bases. CDR1 and CDR2 from the germline V gene are KGHSH and LQKENI. This CDR3 comprises 14 residues. Deletions cut 3 bases from V and 8 bases from J, with 13 bases between. The CDR3 region is CASSPLAGAEKLFF. CDR3 sequence (DNA): TGTGCCAGCTCACCTCTTGCGGGGGCGGAAAAACTGTTTTTT.

This chain connects TRBV29-1 to TRBJ1-2, with D maybe TRBD1 (6 bases). The CDR3 consists of 14 residues. Trimming removed 1 base at V and 8 bases at J, with 17 bases between. Germline lookup yields CDR1 SQVTM and CDR2 ANQGSEA. CDR3 in amino acids: CSVEGVGGPEGYTF. Written as DNA, the CDR3 is TGCAGCGTTGAAGGAGTAGGGGGGCCGGAAGGCTACACCTTC.

Of note for this clone: The sample carries other DNA sequences with the same CDR3. The CDR3 coding sequence is TGCAGCGTTGGTCGAGCAAACACTGAAGCTTTCTTT. Its translation is CSVGRANTEAFF. The chain employs TRBV29-1 and TRBJ1-1, with D hard to call. V dropped 4 bases and J dropped 2 bases, with 8 bases sitting between them. CDR3 length: 12 residues. CDR1 is SQVTM, CDR2 ANQGSEA, per germline.

J is TRBJ2-3 and V is TRBV6-5; a weak D match, TRBD1 (5 bases). V lost 0 bases to trimming and J lost 2 bases, with 9 bases between them. Germline V gene lookup returns CDR1 MNHEY and CDR2 SVGAGI. This CDR3 contains 15 residues. The CDR3 loop reads CASSYSPGYTDTQYF. CDR3 sequence (DNA): TGTGCCAGCAGTTACTCCCCAGGGTACACAGATACGCAGTATTTT.

A few counts support this clone. The chain links TRBV4-2 to TRBJ2-7, with 8 bases that match TRBD2. The germline CDR1 and CDR2 sequences are LGHNA and YNFKEQ. The V and J ends lost 0 bases and 2 bases, in that order; junction bases with no gene match: 0. CDR3 length: 14 residues. The CDR3 sequence: CASSQEAGAYEQYF. The CDR3 region has the DNA TGTGCCAGCAGCCAAGAAGCGGGGGCCTACGAGCAGTACTTC.

This clone occurred a few times. The CDR3 sequence: CAISESDRAAGYEQYF. The CDR3 DNA reads as TGTGCCATCAGTGAGTCCGACAGGGCGGCGGGCTACGAGCAGTACTTC. The chain has TRBV10-3 and TRBJ2-7; 7 bases are a match to TRBD1. CDR1 and CDR2 (germline): ENHRY, SYGVKD. After removal of 0 bases from V and 3 bases from J, the junction contained 8 bases not matched to a gene. CDR3 size: 16 residues.

V is TRBV27 and J is TRBJ2-1; maybe TRBD2 (5 bases). The CDR3 runs 19 residues. Per germline, CDR1 MNHEY and CDR2 SMNVEV (reference sequence). V was shortened by 5 bases and J by 1 base, with 24 bases between the two germline ends. The CDR3 sequence: CASSPRPPGMVSSYNEQFF. DNA of the CDR3: TGTGCCAGCAGTCCCCGGCCACCGGGGATGGTCTCATCCTACAATGAGCAGTTCTTC.